Listed here are 11 T cell receptor beta chains from one sample, sequenced in a study of blood T cells in healthy people across ages. A second PCR of about 7 to 12 cycles used a sample-barcoded 5' primer and a J-beta primer mix. TCRdb recomputed calls from the 5' RACE reads with MiXCR, one row per CDR3 protein. The sample consists of around 1,800,000 distinct CDR3 sequences, 35% to 50% of them appearing once. Sequenced: blood. The receptors originated from a human donor in good health.

This chain joins TRBV28 and TRBJ2-7; TRBD1 might be the D (5 bases). Germline V gene data show CDR1 as MDHEN and CDR2 as SYDVKM. CDR3 length: 14 amino acids. Trimming shortened V by 4 bases and J by 5 bases, and 15 bases separated the two germline ends. The CDR3 DNA reads TGTGCCAGCAGTTGGGGCCAGGACCCCCACGAGCAGTACTTC. Translation gives CASSWGQDPHEQYF.

Concerning this clonotype itself: A junction end diverges from the germline sequence, so it may reflect a read error. The chain has TRBV7-9 and TRBJ2-7, with D possibly called TRBD1 or TRBD2 (5 bases each). There are 14 residues in the CDR3. CDR1 SEHNR and CDR2 FQNEAQ come from the germline V gene (reference sequence). The CDR3 DNA is TGTGCCAGCAGACAACACGGGACGCCCTACGTGCAGTACTTC. As protein: CASRQHGTPYVQYF. The full variable domain, its missing parts supplied by reference TRBV7-9 and TRBJ2-7, is DTGVSQNPRHKITKRGQNVTFRCDPISEHNRLYWYRQTLGQGPEFLTYFQNEAQLEKSRLLSDRFSAERPKGSFSTLEIQRTEQGDSAMYLCASRQHGTPYVQYFGPGTRLTVT.

This clonotype showed up just a few times. For the CDR3, the DNA is TGTGCCAGCAGCCCAAAGATGGGACCAATCTACGAGCAGTACTTC. Translation gives CASSPKMGPIYEQYF. V usage is TRBV7-9 and J usage is TRBJ2-7; D assignment may be TRBD1 or TRBD2 (5 bases each). V was cut by 5 bases and J by 3 bases, with 17 bases left in between. The germline gives CDR1 SEHNR, CDR2 FQNEAQ (reference sequence). The CDR3 loop spans 15 amino acids.

Concerning this clonotype itself: One end of the junction does not line up with germline, which may come from a read error. V gene TRBV20-1 combines with J gene TRBJ2-3, with D possibly being TRBD1 or TRBD2 (5 bases each). The germline V gene has CDR1 DFQATT and CDR2 SNEGSKA (reference sequence). The CDR3 contains 12 residues. The CDR3, as DNA: TGCAATGCTAGTTTGGGGACGGATACGCAGTATTTT. The encoded protein is CNASLGTDTQYF.

V and J are TRBV6-2 or TRBV6-3 and TRBJ2-7, with D hard to call. Germline lookup yields CDR1 MNHEY and CDR2 SVGEGT. This CDR3 contains 15 residues. The V and J ends lost 2 bases and 1 base respectively, with 12 bases between them. DNA for the CDR3: TGTGCCAGCAGTTACAGGAGTGGCAGTTCCTACGAGCAGTACTTC. Translating gives CASSYRSGSSYEQYF.

This clonotype was recorded only once. The germline gene is not matched at one end of the junction; a read error may be the cause. The CDR3 region has the DNA TGCAGTGCCCGACAGCAGATTTCATATGGCTATACCTTC. Translation: CSARQQISYGYTF. The chain is built from TRBV20-1 and TRBJ1-2, with D possibly TRBD1 on 5 matching bases. The germline CDR1 and CDR2 sequences are DFQATT and SNEGSKA (reference sequence). The CDR3 spans 13 residues.

This clonotype has a handful of counts. V is TRBV20-1 and J is TRBJ2-5; 8 bases align to TRBD2. This CDR3 contains 14 residues. Germline V CDR1 and CDR2: DFQATT, SNEGSKA (reference sequence). J gave up 6 bases and V 6 bases, and 12 bases lay outside the gene matches. The CDR3 DNA reads TGCAGTGCCACCGTCGGGGGGGCCGTAAAGACCCAGTACTTC. Translating gives CSATVGGAVKTQYF.

The V gene is TRBV4-2, the J gene TRBJ1-6; no firm D call. This CDR3 has 13 residues. Trimming left V 0 bases short and J 10 bases short, with 7 bases between. The germline CDR1 and CDR2 sequences are LGHNA and YNFKEQ. CDR3 in DNA: TGTGCCAGCAGCCAAGATAAGGAATCACCCCTCCACTTT. This gives the protein CASSQDKESPLHF.

CDR3 residues: CSVGDEGAVGYTF. CDR3 coding DNA: TGCAGCGTTGGGGATGAGGGGGCGGTTGGCTACACCTTC. The J gene is TRBJ1-2, the V gene TRBV29-1, with 7 bases that match TRBD1. Germline V gene sequence: CDR1 SQVTM, CDR2 ANQGSEA. J lost 7 bases, V lost 4 bases, and 9 bases had no gene match. CDR3 length: 13 residues.

The chain carries TRBV20-1 and TRBJ2-1; TRBD1 aligns across 8 bases. V gave up 3 bases and J gave up 7 bases; unmatched junction bases: 8. CDR3 length: 14 residues. Germline lookup yields CDR1 DFQATT and CDR2 SNEGSKA (reference sequence). The CDR3 loop reads CSASSDRGLNEQFF. Written as DNA, the CDR3 is TGCAGTGCTAGTTCCGACAGGGGCTTAAATGAGCAGTTCTTC.

V is TRBV12-3 or TRBV12-4 and J is TRBJ2-7, with D possibly TRBD1 on 5 matching bases. The CDR3 spans 13 residues. V lost 2 bases and J 6 bases, leaving 11 bases between the germline ends. CDR3 DNA sequence: TGTGCCAGCAGTTTATCAACCCAGGGCGAGCAGTACTTC. Its translation: CASSLSTQGEQYF.